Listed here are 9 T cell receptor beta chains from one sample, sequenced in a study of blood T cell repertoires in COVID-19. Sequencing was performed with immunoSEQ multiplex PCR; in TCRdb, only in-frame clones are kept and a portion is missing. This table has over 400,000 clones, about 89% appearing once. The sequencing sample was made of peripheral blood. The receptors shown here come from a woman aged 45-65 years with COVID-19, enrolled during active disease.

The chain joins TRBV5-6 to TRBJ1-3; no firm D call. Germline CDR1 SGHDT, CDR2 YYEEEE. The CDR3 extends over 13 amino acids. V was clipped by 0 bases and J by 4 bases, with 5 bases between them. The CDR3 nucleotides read TGTGCCAGCAGCTTGGCCGGGGGAAACACCATATATTTT. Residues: CASSLAGGNTIYF.

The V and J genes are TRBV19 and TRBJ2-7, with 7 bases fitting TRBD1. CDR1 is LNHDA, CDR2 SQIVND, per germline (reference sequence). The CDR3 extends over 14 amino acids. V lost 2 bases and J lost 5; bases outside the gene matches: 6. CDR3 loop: CASSIQGVSDEQYF. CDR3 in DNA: TGTGCCAGTAGTATACAGGGGGTTAGCGACGAGCAGTACTTC.

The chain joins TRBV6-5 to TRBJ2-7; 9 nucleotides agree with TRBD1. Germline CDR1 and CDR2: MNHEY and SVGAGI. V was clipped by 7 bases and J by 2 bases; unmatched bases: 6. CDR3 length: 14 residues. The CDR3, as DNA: TGTGCCAGCACCAACCGACAGGGGGCCTACGAGCAGTACTTC. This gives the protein CASTNRQGAYEQYF.

CDR3 coding DNA: TGTGCCAGCAGTGAATGGGACAGGGAGGACTACTATGGCTACACCTTC. Residues: CASSEWDREDYYGYTF. The rearrangement joins TRBV6-1 to TRBJ1-2, with 9 nucleotides matching TRBD1. Germline-derived CDR1 and CDR2 are MNHNS and SASEGT. With 2 bases clipped from V and 3 bases from J, the junction kept 7 bases outside the gene matches. The CDR3 contains 16 residues.

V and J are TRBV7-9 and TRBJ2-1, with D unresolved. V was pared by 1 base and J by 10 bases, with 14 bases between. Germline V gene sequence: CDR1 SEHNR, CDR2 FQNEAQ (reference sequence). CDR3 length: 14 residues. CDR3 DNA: TGTGCCAGCAGCTTAGGATCCCGCGCGGCAGAGCAGTTCTTC. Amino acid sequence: CASSLGSRAAEQFF.

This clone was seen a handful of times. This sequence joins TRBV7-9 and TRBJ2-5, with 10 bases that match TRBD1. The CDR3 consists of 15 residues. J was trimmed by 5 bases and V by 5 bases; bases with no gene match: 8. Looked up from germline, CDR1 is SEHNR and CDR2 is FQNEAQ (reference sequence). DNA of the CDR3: TGTGCCAGCAGCCCTTGGACAGGGGGTAGGGAGACCCAGTACTTC. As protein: CASSPWTGGRETQYF. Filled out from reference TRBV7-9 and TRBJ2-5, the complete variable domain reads DTGVSQNPRHKITKRGQNVTFRCDPISEHNRLYWYRQTLGQGPEFLTYFQNEAQLEKSRLLSDRFSAERPKGSFSTLEIQRTEQGDSAMYLCASSPWTGGRETQYFGPGTRLLVL.

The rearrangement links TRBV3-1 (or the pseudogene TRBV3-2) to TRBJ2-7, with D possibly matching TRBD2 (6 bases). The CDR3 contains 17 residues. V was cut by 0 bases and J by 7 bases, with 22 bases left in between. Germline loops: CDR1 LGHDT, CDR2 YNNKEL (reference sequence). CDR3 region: CASSQDSAGSTREEQYF. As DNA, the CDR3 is TGTGCCAGCAGCCAAGATAGTGCAGGATCTACTCGGGAGGAGCAGTACTTC.

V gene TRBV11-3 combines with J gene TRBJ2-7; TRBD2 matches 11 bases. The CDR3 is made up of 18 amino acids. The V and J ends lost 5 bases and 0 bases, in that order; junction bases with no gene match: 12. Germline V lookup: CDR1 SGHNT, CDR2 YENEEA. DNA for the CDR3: TGTGCCAGCAGCAATCGACTAGCGGGGAATCCAAGCTCCTACGAGCAGTACTTC. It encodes CASSNRLAGNPSSYEQYF.

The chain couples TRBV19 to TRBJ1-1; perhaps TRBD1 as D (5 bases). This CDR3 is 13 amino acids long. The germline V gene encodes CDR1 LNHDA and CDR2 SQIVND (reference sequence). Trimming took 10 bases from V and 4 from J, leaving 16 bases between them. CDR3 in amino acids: CATQYPQGTEAFF. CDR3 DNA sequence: TGTGCCACTCAATACCCTCAGGGCACTGAAGCTTTCTTT.